This T cell receptor (beta chain) was captured in a study of T cell clonality in common variable immunodeficiency. This clone was seen many times. Its antigen is not identified. The CDR3 goes on 3 residues after the read ends, and that part is filled in from the germline J gene. Using immunoSEQ multiplex PCR, the repertoire was profiled, and TCRdb retains in-frame clones only, with some absent. The sample yields 50,000 to 65,000 clones, without any singletons. Study-wide findings and caveats: Common variable immunodeficiency TCR beta sequences reportedly had fewer deletions and N-nucleotide insertions. Shared TCRbeta clones were fewer between CVID subjects than controls. Patient heterogeneity in the CVID cohort limited correlations between repertoire features and clinical complications. TCRbeta clonality was increased in CVID versus healthy controls.

Trimming shortened V by 5 bases and J by 5 bases, and 10 bases separated the two germline ends. There are 12 residues in the CDR3. Germline values: CDR1 DFQATT, CDR2 SNEGSKA (reference sequence). This clonotype originated in a person aged 18-70 years in good health. The material sequenced was peripheral blood mononuclear cells. The rearrangement links TRBV20-1 to TRBJ1-5, with a tentative D call TRBD1 (6 bases). CDR3 bases read: TGCAGTGCTGAGAACAGGGATCAGCCC. Translation: CSAENRDQP. The CDR3 in its entirety is CSAENRDQPQHF.